One and the same sample provided the 23 T cell receptor beta chains below, sequenced in a study of early stage breast cancer tumors (TCRdb year 2017). Libraries were prepared through the immunoSEQ multiplex PCR assay. Not all clones reach the TCRdb copy of this immuneACCESS table, which keeps in-frame sequences only. Checked studies attribute under half of the gap to unresolved V genes and leave the rest unexplained. A total of several thousand clones appear in this sample, approximately 60% of them only once. The top ten hold roughly 7% of the sample. Sequenced material: breast tumor tissue. Receptors originate from a person aged 65 to 79 with breast cancer.

This clone was counted between two and nine times. The chain combines TRBV9 with TRBJ1-1; D is possibly TRBD1 (5 bases). The length of the CDR3 is 15 residues. CDR1 is SGDLS, CDR2 YYNGEE, per germline. The V end lost 3 bases, the J end lost 1 base, and 13 bases lay between the germline ends. CDR3 sequence reads: CASSESPGQNTEAFF. CDR3 DNA: TGTGCCAGCAGCGAAAGCCCAGGGCAGAACACTGAAGCTTTCTTT. The complete variable domain, with remaining parts taken from reference TRBV9 and TRBJ1-1, reads DSGVTQTPKHLITATGQRVTLRCSPRSGDLSVYWYQQSLDQGLQFLIQYYNGEERAKGNILERFSAQQFPDLHSELNLSSLELGDSALYFCASSESPGQNTEAFFGQGTRLTVV.

This chain connects TRBV27 to TRBJ1-4; perhaps TRBD1 as D (6 bases). Trimming stripped 3 bases from V and 7 bases from J, with 12 bases between. This CDR3 region has 14 residues. The germline gives CDR1 MNHEY, CDR2 SMNVEV (reference sequence). Here the CDR3 reads CASSFQGPGEKLFF. CDR3 in DNA: TGTGCCAGCAGTTTCCAGGGGCCGGGTGAAAAACTGTTTTTT.

The V call is TRBV29-1, the J call TRBJ2-3; D might be TRBD2 (7 bases). The V end was cut by 7 bases, the J end by 3 bases, with 11 bases between. Germline V gives CDR1 SQVTM, CDR2 ANQGSEA. The CDR3 extends over 12 amino acids. CDR3 sequence (DNA): TGCAGCGCGGGGGGCCGAACAGATACGCAGTATTTT. It codes for CSAGGRTDTQYF.

The CDR3 nucleotides read TGTGCCAGCAGCTCACAGGGCCCATTAGACGGCTACACCTTC. Translated: CASSSQGPLDGYTF. The chain carries TRBV7-9 and TRBJ1-2; TRBD1 might be the D (6 bases). The germline CDR1 and CDR2 sequences are SEHNR and FQNEAQ (reference sequence). The CDR3 is 14 amino acids. Between the trimmed V and J ends, which lost 4 bases and 8 bases, there was a span of 17 bases. The full variable domain, completed using reference TRBV7-9 and TRBJ1-2, is DTGVSQNPRHKITKRGQNVTFRCDPISEHNRLYWYRQTLGQGPEFLTYFQNEAQLEKSRLLSDRFSAERPKGSFSTLEIQRTEQGDSAMYLCASSSQGPLDGYTFGSGTRLTVV.

CDR3 DNA sequence: TGTGCCAGCAGTGAAATGGGGGCAGATGGCTACACCTTC. As protein: CASSEMGADGYTF. The rearrangement links TRBV25-1 to TRBJ1-2; maybe TRBD1 (6 bases). The V gene's germline CDR1 is MGHDK and CDR2 SYGVNS. This CDR3 has 13 amino acids. The ends were cut back, 2 bases at V and 6 bases at J, with 10 bases in the middle.

This rearrangement joins TRBV14 to TRBJ2-5; D is undetermined. Germline V gives CDR1 SGHDN, CDR2 FVKESK. The length of the CDR3 is 16 residues. The ends were cut back, 0 bases at V and 0 bases at J, with 11 bases in the middle. The CDR3 DNA is TGTGCCAGCAGCCAAGATGTATCAAGCTACCAAGAGACCCAGTACTTC. Translation: CASSQDVSSYQETQYF.

This rearrangement joins TRBV12-5 to TRBJ2-1, with 7 bases that match TRBD1. The CDR3 extends over 16 amino acids. Germline values: CDR1 LGHNT, CDR2 FRNRAP. J lost 3 bases, V lost 0 bases, and 5 bases had no gene match. The DNA for the CDR3 is TGTGCTAGTGGTTTGGTACTAGGGACAGACTACAATGAGCAGTTCTTC. Encoded protein: CASGLVLGTDYNEQFF.

Within the sample, this clone is medium-sized. V and J are TRBV6-5 and TRBJ2-7, with TRBD2 as a possible D gene (5 bases). This CDR3 is 12 amino acids long. The V gene's germline CDR1 is MNHEY and CDR2 SVGAGI. Deletions cut 5 bases from V and 6 bases from J, with 11 bases between. CDR3 sequence: CASSASAGEQYF. CDR3 bases: TGTGCCAGCAGTGCCTCGGCGGGCGAGCAGTACTTC.

V is TRBV5-1 and J is TRBJ2-2; weak D call: TRBD2 (5 bases). This CDR3 has 15 amino acids. CDR1 and CDR2 (germline): SGHRS, YFSETQ. V was shortened by 7 bases and J by 0 bases, with 13 bases between the two germline ends. The CDR3 loop is CASSRELSNTGELFF. CDR3 nucleotide sequence: TGCGCCAGCTCCCGGGAACTTTCGAACACCGGGGAGCTGTTTTTT.

V is TRBV7-9 and J is TRBJ2-3; 8 bases line up with TRBD2. This CDR3 is built from 15 residues. V lost 3 bases and J lost 4; bases outside the gene matches: 6. Germline V gene lookup returns CDR1 SEHNR and CDR2 FQNEAQ (reference sequence). The CDR3 here is CASSFSGGIPDTQYF. The DNA for the CDR3 is TGTGCCAGCAGCTTCAGCGGGGGTATCCCAGATACGCAGTATTTT.

V and J are TRBV27 and TRBJ1-1; 8 bases are a match to TRBD1. Per the germline V gene, CDR1 is MNHEY and CDR2 is SMNVEV (reference sequence). The J segment lost 5 bases and the V segment lost 7 bases, leaving 6 bases of the junction unmatched. This CDR3 region has 13 residues. This CDR3 reads CASKDRERTEAFF. The CDR3, as DNA: TGTGCCAGCAAGGACAGGGAAAGGACTGAAGCTTTCTTT.

V is TRBV20-1 and J is TRBJ2-5; D unresolved. Trimming took off 4 bases at V and 7 bases at J, with 7 bases between the two ends. This CDR3 spans 10 amino acids. Per germline, CDR1 DFQATT and CDR2 SNEGSKA (reference sequence). The CDR3, as DNA: TGCAGTGCTATCAGAGGGACCCAGTACTTC. This gives the protein CSAIRGTQYF.

V is TRBV7-2 and J is TRBJ1-1, with a tentative D call TRBD1 (5 bases). The ends were cut back, 5 bases at V and 5 bases at J, with 18 bases in the middle. Germline V gene lookup returns CDR1 SGHTA and CDR2 FQGNSA. CDR3 length equals 15 residues. The CDR3 nucleotides read TGTGCCAGCAGCCCCAGACAGACTCAGTCTACTGAAGCTTTCTTT. It specifies CASSPRQTQSTEAFF.

The genes are TRBV6-1 and TRBJ2-7; possibly TRBD1 for D (6 bases). Trimming cost V 6 bases and J 3 bases, with 12 bases left between them. The CDR3 loop spans 13 amino acids. Germline values: CDR1 MNHNS, CDR2 SASEGT. The CDR3 is CASRLGGDYEQYF. The CDR3 coding sequence is TGTGCCAGCAGATTAGGGGGAGACTACGAGCAGTACTTC.

J is TRBJ1-2 and V is TRBV5-1, with D perhaps TRBD1 (5 bases). This CDR3 region has 15 residues. V was trimmed by 0 bases and J by 4 bases, leaving 13 bases between them. Germline CDR1 and CDR2: SGHRS and YFSETQ. This CDR3 reads CASSLDQGNIYGYTF. The CDR3 DNA is TGCGCCAGCAGCTTGGATCAGGGAAATATCTATGGCTACACCTTC.

CDR3 DNA sequence: TGCGCCAGCAGCACCACAGGGGGCAGCTATGGCTACACCTTC. This sequence encodes CASSTTGGSYGYTF. The chain uses TRBV5-1 and TRBJ1-2, with TRBD1 matching over 9 bases. The V and J ends lost 4 bases and 4 bases, in that order; junction bases with no gene match: 5. This CDR3 region has 14 residues. CDR1 and CDR2 (germline): SGHRS, YFSETQ.

This clone has a single count. J is TRBJ2-6 and V is TRBV25-1, with 9 bases aligning to TRBD1. In germline, CDR1 is MGHDK, CDR2 SYGVNS. The CDR3 has 18 amino acids. Unmatched junction bases numbered 7, after V lost 2 bases and J lost 2 bases. The chain's CDR3 is CASSEPGQGFAGANVLTF. DNA of the CDR3: TGTGCCAGCAGTGAACCGGGACAGGGATTTGCTGGGGCCAACGTCCTGACTTTC.

This rearrangement joins TRBV2 to TRBJ2-7, with 8 bases that match TRBD2. The V gene end was trimmed by 1 base and the J gene end by 1 base; junction bases not matched to a gene: 3. This CDR3 is 15 amino acids long. Per the germline V gene, CDR1 is SNHLY and CDR2 is FYNNEI. The CDR3: CASSEGGGRSYEQYF. CDR3 DNA sequence: TGTGCCAGCAGTGAAGGCGGGGGGCGATCCTACGAGCAGTACTTC.

J is TRBJ1-4 and V is TRBV29-1; unclear D gene. The germline V and J ends were trimmed by 1 base and 4 bases, with 7 bases remaining between them. The CDR3 has 13 residues. Germline-derived CDR1 and CDR2 are SQVTM and ANQGSEA. The CDR3 is CSVEGANNEKLFF. The CDR3 region has the DNA TGCAGCGTTGAAGGGGCTAATAATGAAAAACTGTTTTTT.

The chain employs TRBV6-5 and TRBJ2-7; 10 nucleotides agree with TRBD1. Unmatched junction bases numbered 3, after V lost 5 bases and J lost 2 bases. Germline CDR1 is MNHEY and CDR2 is SVGAGI. The CDR3 has 14 amino acids. The CDR3 sequence is CASSKDRGAYEQYF. CDR3 nucleotides: TGTGCCAGCAGTAAGGACAGGGGGGCCTACGAGCAGTACTTC.

This chain joins TRBV7-3 and TRBJ1-1; maybe TRBD1 (5 bases). The CDR3 loop spans 13 amino acids. In germline, CDR1 is SGHTA, CDR2 FQGTGA. Trimming pared 5 bases from V and 1 base from J, leaving 8 bases between. CDR3: CASSLGQNTEAFF. The CDR3, as DNA: TGTGCCAGCAGCCTTGGACAGAACACTGAAGCTTTCTTT.

This chain links TRBV5-6 with TRBJ1-4; D gene unclear. The CDR3 is 15 residues long. Trimming removed 4 bases from V and 2 bases from J, with 12 bases in between. Looked up from germline, CDR1 is SGHDT and CDR2 is YYEEEE. The CDR3 DNA is TGTGCCAGCAGCCTCAACGCACTGACTAATGAAAAACTGTTTTTT. This encodes CASSLNALTNEKLFF.

This clone was recorded a few times. The chain carries TRBV6-6 and TRBJ2-3, with a weak D call TRBD2 (5 bases). V gave up 6 bases and J gave up 14 bases, with 18 bases separating them. There are 12 residues in the CDR3. Germline V gene sequence: CDR1 MNHNY, CDR2 SVGAGI (reference sequence). The CDR3 DNA is TGTGCCAGCAGCCCAATGGACTCTAGGCCGTATTTT. As protein: CASSPMDSRPYF.